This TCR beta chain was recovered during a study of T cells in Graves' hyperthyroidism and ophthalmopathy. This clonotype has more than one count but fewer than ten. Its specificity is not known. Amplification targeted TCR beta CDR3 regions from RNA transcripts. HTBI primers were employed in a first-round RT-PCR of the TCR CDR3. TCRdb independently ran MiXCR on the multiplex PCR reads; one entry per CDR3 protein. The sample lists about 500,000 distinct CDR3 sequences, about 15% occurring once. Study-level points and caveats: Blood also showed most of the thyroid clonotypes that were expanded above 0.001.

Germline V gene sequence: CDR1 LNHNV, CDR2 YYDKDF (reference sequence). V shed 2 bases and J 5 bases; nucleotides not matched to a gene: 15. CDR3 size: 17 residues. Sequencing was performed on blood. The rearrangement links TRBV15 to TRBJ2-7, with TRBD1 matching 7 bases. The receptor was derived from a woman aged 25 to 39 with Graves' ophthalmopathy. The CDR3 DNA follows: TGTGCCACCAGCAGAAACAAAGACACCGAAGGGACAGACGAGCAGTACTTC. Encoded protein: CATSRNKDTEGTDEQYF. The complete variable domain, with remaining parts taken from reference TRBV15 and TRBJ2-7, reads DAMVIQNPRYQVTQFGKPVTLSCSQTLNHNVMYWYQQKSSQAPKLLFHYYDKDFNNEADTPDNFQSRRPNTSFCFLDIRSPGLGDTAMYLCATSRNKDTEGTDEQYFGPGTRLTVT.